These T cell receptor beta chains were read from a single sample in a study of CD8+ T cells in alopecia areata. TCRdb keeps only in-frame clones here, not all; method: immunoSEQ multiplex PCR. The top ten hold approximately 5.1% of the sample, which has 200,000 or so clones, 55% to 75% seen once. This sample comprised CD4+ T cells sorted from blood, obtained at week 24, from a patient treated with tofacitinib. These receptor sequences come from a human donor with alopecia areata. Each CDR3 is given with its conserved first and last residue. Expanded clones get a size class; other rows say once, few or many, or leave the size out.

cdr3_aa,clone_size,v_call,j_call
CASSMGLIRETQYF,few,TRBV28,TRBJ2-5
CASSPGTGPLNEQFF,-,TRBV7-9,TRBJ2-1
CASSQSPSGAQETQYF,few,TRBV4-1,TRBJ2-5
CASTFARYNEQFF,few,TRBV7-9,TRBJ2-1
CASSPRGRNQPQHF,-,TRBV7-2,TRBJ1-5
CASSSAGGEQFF,few,TRBV7-2,TRBJ2-1
CAWSAVQGFTEAFF,few,TRBV30,TRBJ1-1
CASSARDRVYSNQPQHF,once,TRBV9,TRBJ1-5
CASSLVGTNYGYTF,-,TRBV5-4,TRBJ1-2
CASSFRAGDGYTF,-,TRBV7-2,TRBJ1-2
CASSFWGPSSYEQYF,-,TRBV28,TRBJ2-7
CASGQGLAETQYF,-,TRBV7-2,TRBJ2-5
CASSAGPGRNEQYF,-,TRBV9,TRBJ2-7
CASSLAGLSSGANVLTF,-,TRBV5-1,TRBJ2-6
CASSLETQYF,few,TRBV7-2,TRBJ2-5
CSVERDRITDTQYF,-,TRBV29-1,TRBJ2-3
CASSQRTSGRRWDEQFF,-,TRBV4-3,TRBJ2-1
CASRYQGRVNTEAFF,once,TRBV6-5,TRBJ1-1
CASSSGQGFYGYTF,-,TRBV6-6,TRBJ1-2
CASSLTPQGGRNYGYTF,few,TRBV7-2,TRBJ1-2
CASSHGTEPYEQYF,-,TRBV5-1,TRBJ2-7
CASSPTGTGNSPLHF,few,TRBV6-5,TRBJ1-6
CASSLAAGGSYGYTF,few,TRBV7-9,TRBJ1-2
CASSQEHASTYEQYF,-,TRBV4-1,TRBJ2-7
CASSETGAEQYF,few,TRBV13,TRBJ2-7